One and the same sample provided the 4 T cell receptor beta chains below, sequenced in a study of T cells in Graves' hyperthyroidism and ophthalmopathy. Amplification of TCR beta CDR3 regions was performed using RNA transcripts as template. The primer set for the first-round RT-PCR of the TCR CDR3 was HTBI. One entry per CDR3 protein, called by TCRdb with MiXCR from the multiplex PCR reads. The sample holds approximately 700,000 distinct CDR3 sequences, roughly 15% seen once. Sequences were obtained from blood. The source of these receptors is a man younger than 35 with Graves' hyperthyroidism.

This clonotype has a handful of counts. At one end, the junction sequence differs from germline, possibly due to a read error. The CDR3 nucleotides are TGCAGCGTTGGAGGCAGGATGAACACTAAAGCTTTCTTT. Translated: CSVGGRMNTKAFF. The V call is TRBV29-1, the J call TRBJ1-1; the D is unclear. Per germline, CDR1 SQVTM and CDR2 ANQGSEA. The CDR3 runs 13 residues.

The genes are TRBV19 and TRBJ1-5; D is perhaps TRBD1 (5 bases). The length of the CDR3 is 13 residues. The V and J ends lost 4 bases and 7 bases respectively, with 11 bases between them. Germline V lookup: CDR1 LNHDA, CDR2 SQIVND (reference sequence). The CDR3 loop reads CASSKQGRQPQHF. The CDR3 DNA sequence: TGTGCCAGTAGTAAGCAGGGACGACAGCCCCAGCATTTT.

This clonotype was seen only a few times. V gene TRBV19 combines with J gene TRBJ1-2; a weak D match, TRBD1 (6 bases). Germline CDR1 LNHDA, CDR2 SQIVND (reference sequence). The CDR3 consists of 15 residues. The ends were cut back, 3 bases at V and 2 bases at J, with 13 bases in the middle. The CDR3 spells CASSIPGVNNYGYTF. The CDR3 DNA reads TGTGCCAGTAGTATCCCAGGGGTTAACAACTATGGCTACACCTTC.

Turning to this clonotype: One end of the junction fails to match germline, which may point to a read error. J is TRBJ2-7 and V is TRBV7-9; no clear D gene. The CDR3 has 16 amino acids. In germline, CDR1 is SEHNR, CDR2 FQNEAQ (reference sequence). The CDR3 protein is CVSSSPRPPLPYEQYF. In DNA form, the CDR3 reads TGTGTCAGCAGCTCTCCCAGGCCACCCCTCCCCTACGAGCAGTACTTC.